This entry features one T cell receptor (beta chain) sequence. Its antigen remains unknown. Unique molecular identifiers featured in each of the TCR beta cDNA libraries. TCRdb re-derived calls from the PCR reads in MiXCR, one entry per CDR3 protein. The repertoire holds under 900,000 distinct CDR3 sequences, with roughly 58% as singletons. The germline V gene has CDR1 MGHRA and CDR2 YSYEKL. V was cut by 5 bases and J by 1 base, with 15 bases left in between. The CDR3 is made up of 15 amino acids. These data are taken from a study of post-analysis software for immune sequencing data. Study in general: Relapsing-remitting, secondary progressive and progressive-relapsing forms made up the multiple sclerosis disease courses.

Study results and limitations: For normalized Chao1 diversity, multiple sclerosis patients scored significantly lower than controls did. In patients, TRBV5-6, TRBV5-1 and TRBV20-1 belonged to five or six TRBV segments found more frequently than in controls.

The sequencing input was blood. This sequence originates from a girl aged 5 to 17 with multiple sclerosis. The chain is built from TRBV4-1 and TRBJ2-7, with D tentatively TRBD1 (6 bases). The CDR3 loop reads CASSYSEGDSYEQYF. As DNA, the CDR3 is TGCGCCAGCAGCTACTCCGAGGGGGATTCCTACGAGCAGTACTTC.